This T cell receptor beta chain appears in the sequencing data of a study of blood T cell repertoires in COVID-19. Study summary: Whether acute or convalescent, the COVID-19 samples came from the United States, Italy and Spain. Nucleic acid was either cDNA or gDNA, and it came from T cells, B-cell-depleted T cells, or PBMCs.

The CDR3 length is 15 residues. Germline V gives CDR1 MNHEY, CDR2 SVGAGI. V gave up 6 bases and J gave up 6 bases, with 17 bases separating them. Per the original methods: Researchers report that nucleated cell counts were estimated from reference gene primer amplification. Sequencing was performed with immunoSEQ multiplex PCR; in TCRdb, only in-frame clones are kept and a portion is missing. The V and J calls and clone size were taken over from that table, and D and trimming were inferred from the DNA. Seen here are about 190,000 clones, 70% to 85% observed once, and the top ten hold roughly 12%. This clonotype was sampled from a woman aged 45-59 years with acute or convalescent COVID-19. Sequenced input: peripheral blood. The chain recombines TRBV6-5 with TRBJ2-2; the D is unclear. The CDR3 is CASSRYYYDPGELFF. CDR3 DNA sequence: TGTGCCAGCAGCCGATACTACTATGACCCCGGGGAGCTGTTTTTT.